The rows below give T cell receptor beta chains drawn from one sample of a study of T cells in tumors after PD-1 blockade. TCRdb's table, derived via immunoSEQ multiplex PCR, lists solely in-frame clones and lacks some. The sample has about 3,700 clones; roughly 64% are singletons. Sample: tumor tissue, taken before anti-PD-1 treatment. The receptors stem from a human donor with basal cell carcinoma. The CDR3 runs from the conserved cysteine through the conserved F or W. Fields, in order: J gene, V gene, D gene, clone size, CDR3 protein, CDR3 DNA. The D gene is left open where the match is weak. Expanded clones get a size class; other rows say once, few or many, or leave the size out.

j_gene: TRBJ2-4
v_gene: TRBV2
d_gene: .
abundance: .
CDR3aa: CASAGAKNIQYF
CDR3nt: TGTGCCAGCGCTGGAGCCAAAAACATTCAGTACTTC

j_gene: TRBJ2-5
v_gene: TRBV5-1
d_gene: TRBD2
abundance: .
CDR3aa: CASSLWPSGDQNRETQYF
CDR3nt: TGCGCCAGCAGCTTATGGCCTAGCGGGGACCAAAACCGGGAGACCCAGTACTTC

j_gene: TRBJ2-7
v_gene: TRBV6-1
d_gene: .
abundance: few
CDR3aa: CASSEVGVGYF
CDR3nt: TGTGCCAGCAGTGAAGTGGGAGTAGGGTACTTC

j_gene: TRBJ2-3
v_gene: TRBV5-1
d_gene: TRBD2
abundance: .
CDR3aa: CASSLGLAGGQNTQYF
CDR3nt: TGCGCCAGCAGCTTGGGTCTAGCGGGGGGGCAAAATACGCAGTATTTT

j_gene: TRBJ2-2
v_gene: TRBV18
d_gene: .
abundance: .
CDR3aa: CASSRGEQATGELFF
CDR3nt: TGTGCCAGCTCCCGGGGAGAACAGGCCACCGGGGAGCTGTTTTTT

j_gene: TRBJ1-1
v_gene: TRBV5-1
d_gene: .
abundance: .
CDR3aa: CASSLMEDTEAFF
CDR3nt: TGCGCCAGCAGCCTCATGGAGGACACTGAAGCTTTCTTT

j_gene: TRBJ1-5
v_gene: TRBV5-4
d_gene: .
abundance: few
CDR3aa: CASSLGSNQPQHF
CDR3nt: TGTGCCAGCAGCTTGGGTAGCAATCAGCCCCAGCATTTT

j_gene: TRBJ2-3
v_gene: TRBV7-9
d_gene: .
abundance: few
CDR3aa: CATLTPGPGPVGTQYF
CDR3nt: TGTGCCACCTTAACTCCGGGACCGGGTCCGGTTGGTACGCAGTATTTT

j_gene: TRBJ1-1
v_gene: TRBV20-1
d_gene: .
abundance: .
CDR3aa: CSASRNTEAFF
CDR3nt: TGCAGTGCAAGCAGGAACACTGAAGCTTTCTTT

j_gene: TRBJ1-1
v_gene: TRBV10-3
d_gene: .
abundance: .
CDR3aa: CAINTRSDTEAFF
CDR3nt: TGTGCCATCAATACCCGGTCGGACACTGAAGCTTTCTTT

j_gene: TRBJ1-6
v_gene: TRBV5-5
d_gene: .
abundance: .
CDR3aa: CASSLDYNSPLHF
CDR3nt: TGTGCCAGCAGCTTGGACTATAATTCACCCCTCCACTTT

j_gene: TRBJ2-3
v_gene: TRBV24-1
d_gene: .
abundance: .
CDR3aa: CATSVGGFAQYF
CDR3nt: TGTGCCACCAGTGTGGGGGGCTTTGCGCAGTATTTT

j_gene: TRBJ2-1
v_gene: TRBV10-3
d_gene: .
abundance: .
CDR3aa: CAISAPLNEQFF
CDR3nt: TGTGCCATCAGTGCCCCATTGAATGAGCAGTTCTTC

j_gene: TRBJ2-7
v_gene: TRBV7-6
d_gene: TRBD2
abundance: .
CDR3aa: CASSPSSGSYEQYF
CDR3nt: TGTGCCAGCAGCCCGTCTAGCGGGAGCTACGAGCAGTACTTC

j_gene: TRBJ1-6
v_gene: TRBV7-9
d_gene: .
abundance: few
CDR3aa: CASSLGAGGTSPLHF
CDR3nt: TGTGCCAGCAGCTTAGGGGCCGGGGGTACTTCACCCCTCCACTTT

j_gene: TRBJ2-2
v_gene: TRBV5-1
d_gene: .
abundance: .
CDR3aa: CASSLWPPGRQNTGELFF
CDR3nt: TGCGCCAGCAGCTTGTGGCCACCGGGACGGCAGAACACCGGGGAGCTGTTTTTT

j_gene: TRBJ2-6
v_gene: TRBV7-3
d_gene: .
abundance: few
CDR3aa: CASSSAGISGANVLTF
CDR3nt: TGTGCCAGCAGCTCGGCGGGCATCTCTGGGGCCAACGTCCTGACTTTC

j_gene: TRBJ2-5
v_gene: TRBV3-1/TRBV3-2
d_gene: .
abundance: .
CDR3aa: CASSQGGSSETQYF
CDR3nt: TGTGCCAGCAGCCAGGGTGGGAGTTCGGAGACCCAGTACTTC

j_gene: TRBJ2-7
v_gene: TRBV10-3
d_gene: TRBD1
abundance: .
CDR3aa: CAIRSDRDSYEQYF
CDR3nt: TGTGCCATCAGATCGGACAGGGATAGCTACGAGCAGTACTTC

j_gene: TRBJ2-3
v_gene: TRBV6-2/TRBV6-3
d_gene: TRBD2
abundance: .
CDR3aa: CASSTGLADLDTQYF
CDR3nt: TGTGCCAGCAGCACGGGACTAGCGGACTTAGATACGCAGTATTTT

j_gene: TRBJ2-1
v_gene: TRBV6-4
d_gene: .
abundance: .
CDR3aa: CASSDRQSSTHNEQFF
CDR3nt: TGTGCCAGCAGTGACCGACAGTCCTCCACACACAATGAGCAGTTCTTC

j_gene: TRBJ2-2
v_gene: TRBV24-1
d_gene: TRBD2
abundance: .
CDR3aa: CATAPSGWGANTGELFF
CDR3nt: TGTGCCACCGCTCCTAGCGGGTGGGGCGCGAACACCGGGGAGCTGTTTTTT

j_gene: TRBJ2-2
v_gene: TRBV12-3/TRBV12-4
d_gene: .
abundance: .
CDR3aa: CASSRLAGELFF
CDR3nt: TGTGCCAGCAGCCGCCTCGCCGGGGAGCTGTTTTTT

j_gene: TRBJ2-5
v_gene: TRBV9
d_gene: .
abundance: .
CDR3aa: CASSVARNWGETQYF
CDR3nt: TGTGCCAGCAGCGTAGCTCGGAATTGGGGAGAGACCCAGTACTTC